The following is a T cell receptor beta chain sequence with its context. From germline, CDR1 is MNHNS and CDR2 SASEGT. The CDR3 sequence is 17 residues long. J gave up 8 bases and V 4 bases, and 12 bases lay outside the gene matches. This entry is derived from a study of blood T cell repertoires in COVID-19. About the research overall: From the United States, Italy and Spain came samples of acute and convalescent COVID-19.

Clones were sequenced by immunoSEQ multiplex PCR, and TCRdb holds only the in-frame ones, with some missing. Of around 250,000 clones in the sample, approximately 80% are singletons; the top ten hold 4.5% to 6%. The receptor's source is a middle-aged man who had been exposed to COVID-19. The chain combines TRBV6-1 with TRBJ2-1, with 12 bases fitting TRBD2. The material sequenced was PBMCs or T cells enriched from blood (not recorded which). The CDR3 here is CASSVTSGRHGRDEQFF. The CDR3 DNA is TGTGCCAGCAGTGTTACTAGCGGGAGGCATGGAAGAGATGAGCAGTTCTTC.